This paragraph covers one T cell receptor beta chain sequence. Its antigen is still unknown. CDR1 and CDR2 (germline): KGHSH, LQKENI. This CDR3 is built from 16 residues. V lost 2 bases, J lost 5 bases, and 8 bases stayed unmatched. TCR beta CDR3 region amplification was performed from RNA transcripts. Researchers ran a first-round RT-PCR on the TCR CDR3 using the HTBI primer set. TCRdb analysed the multiplex PCR reads with MiXCR anew, one entry per CDR3 protein. The data show around 190,000 distinct CDR3 sequences, about a sixth seen once. Exclusion criteria comprised uncontrolled infection, other autoimmune disease, pregnancy or lactation. Clinical symptoms, serum thyroxine and TRAb, thyroid ultrasound and orbital computed tomography together formed the diagnostic basis. 9.5 to 10 ml fresh peripheral blood yielded the PBMCs. The data belong to a study of T cells in Graves' hyperthyroidism and ophthalmopathy.

General study findings and limits: Ophthalmopathy onset followed model prediction by a median around six months.

The sample was blood. This receptor was identified in a woman aged 45 to 65 with Graves' hyperthyroidism. The chain recombines TRBV18 with TRBJ2-2; 7 bases match TRBD2. For the CDR3, the DNA is TGTGCCAGCTCACCATCTCGGGAGGTGATAACCGGGGAGCTGTTTTTT. Translated: CASSPSREVITGELFF.